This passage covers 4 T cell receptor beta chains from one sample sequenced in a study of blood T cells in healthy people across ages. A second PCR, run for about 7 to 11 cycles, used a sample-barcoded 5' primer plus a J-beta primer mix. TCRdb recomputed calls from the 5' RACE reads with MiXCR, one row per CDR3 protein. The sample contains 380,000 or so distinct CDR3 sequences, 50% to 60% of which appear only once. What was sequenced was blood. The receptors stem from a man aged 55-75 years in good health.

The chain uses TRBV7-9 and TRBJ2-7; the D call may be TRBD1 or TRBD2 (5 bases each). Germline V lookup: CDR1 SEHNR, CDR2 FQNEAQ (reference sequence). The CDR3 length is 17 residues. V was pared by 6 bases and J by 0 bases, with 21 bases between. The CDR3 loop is CASRPSLRDGSSYEQYF. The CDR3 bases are TGTGCCAGCAGACCATCCCTCCGGGACGGATCCTCCTACGAGCAGTACTTC.

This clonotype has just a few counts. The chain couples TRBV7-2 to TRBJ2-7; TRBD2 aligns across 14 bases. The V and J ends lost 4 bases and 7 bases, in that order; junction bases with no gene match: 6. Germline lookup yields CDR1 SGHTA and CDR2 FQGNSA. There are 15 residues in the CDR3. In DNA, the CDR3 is TGTGCCAGCAGCTGGACTAGCGGGAGGATAAGGGAGCAGTACTTC. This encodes CASSWTSGRIREQYF.

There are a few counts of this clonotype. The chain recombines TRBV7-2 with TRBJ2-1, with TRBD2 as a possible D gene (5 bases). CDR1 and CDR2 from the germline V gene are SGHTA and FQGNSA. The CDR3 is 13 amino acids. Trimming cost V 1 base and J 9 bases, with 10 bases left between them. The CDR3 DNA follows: TGTGCCAGCAGCTTAGGTCGAGAGGGTGAGCAGTTCTTC. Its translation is CASSLGREGEQFF.

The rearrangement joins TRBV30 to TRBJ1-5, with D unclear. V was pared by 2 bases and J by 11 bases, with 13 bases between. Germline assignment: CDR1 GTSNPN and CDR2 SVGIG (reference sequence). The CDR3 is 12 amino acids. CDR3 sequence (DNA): TGTGCCTGGAGTAACACCCTCCTGACCCAGCATTTT. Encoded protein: CAWSNTLLTQHF.